The next 20 T cell receptor beta chains were all read from a single sample in a study of T cells in Graves' hyperthyroidism and ophthalmopathy. The CDR3 regions of TCR beta were amplified from RNA transcripts. HTBI primers drove first-round RT-PCR of the TCR CDR3. TCRdb analysed the multiplex PCR reads with MiXCR anew, one entry per CDR3 protein. The repertoire holds 730,000 or so distinct CDR3 sequences, with about 17% as singletons. The sequenced sample consisted of blood. These receptors came from a woman aged 45-65 years with Graves' hyperthyroidism that later progressed to Graves' ophthalmopathy.

This clonotype was found many times. This chain uses TRBV11-3 with TRBJ2-1, with 11 nucleotides matching TRBD2. The V and J ends lost 5 bases and 9 bases, in that order; junction bases with no gene match: 15. Germline CDR1 and CDR2: SGHNT and YENEEA. There are 17 residues in the CDR3. This CDR3 reads CASSVRHSGGAHGEQFF. Written as DNA, the CDR3 is TGTGCCAGCAGCGTCCGTCATAGCGGGGGGGCCCATGGTGAGCAGTTCTTC.

This sequence joins TRBV4-1 and TRBJ1-3; a possible D gene is TRBD1 (6 bases). Trimming pared 1 base from V and 0 bases from J, leaving 16 bases between. Germline assignment: CDR1 MGHRA and CDR2 YSYEKL. The CDR3 is 18 residues long. The CDR3 coding sequence is TGCGCCAGCAGCCAAGGGGAGGGGGGGGCCTTCTCTGGAAACACCATATATTTT. It encodes CASSQGEGGAFSGNTIYF.

This clonotype has just a few counts. The chain is built from TRBV20-1 and TRBJ1-4; unclear D gene. The CDR3 is made up of 12 amino acids. Germline lookup yields CDR1 DFQATT and CDR2 SNEGSKA (reference sequence). The V gene lost 4 bases and the J gene lost 1 base, with 4 bases spanning the gap. CDR3 sequence reads: CSATGTNEKLFF. The CDR3 DNA reads as TGCAGTGCTACGGGAACTAATGAAAAACTGTTTTTT.

The CDR3 bases are TGTGCCAGTAGTCCCACCCGGGCGAGGGCAGATACGCAGTATTTT. This gives the protein CASSPTRARADTQYF. This sequence joins TRBV19 and TRBJ2-3; the D gene is possibly TRBD2 (5 bases). From germline, CDR1 is LNHDA and CDR2 SQIVND (reference sequence). V was cut by 5 bases and J by 4 bases, with 16 bases left in between. CDR3 length: 15 amino acids.

V is TRBV12-3 or TRBV12-4 and J is TRBJ2-5; 11 bases fit TRBD2. V dropped 6 bases and J dropped 1; count of bases not matched to a gene: 7. This CDR3 has 16 amino acids. CDR3 region: CASRLTSGGTQETQYF. CDR3 DNA: TGTGCCAGCAGGCTAACTAGCGGGGGAACCCAAGAGACCCAGTACTTC.

This clonotype was found many times. The chain has TRBV30 and TRBJ1-6; the D is unclear. CDR1 is GTSNPN and CDR2 is SVGIG in the germline V gene (reference sequence). This CDR3 is built from 13 residues. V lost 3 bases, J lost 9 bases, and 12 bases lay in between. The CDR3 DNA reads TGTGCCTGGAGGTTGGGTCGGGCTTCACCCCTCCACTTT. Its protein product is CAWRLGRASPLHF.

This chain links TRBV12-3 or TRBV12-4 with TRBJ2-2; D is perhaps TRBD2 (7 bases). The CDR3 runs 16 residues. Trimming left V 5 bases short and J 3 bases short, with 16 bases between. CDR3 sequence reads: CASSDSGGKDTGELFF. CDR3 nucleotides: TGTGCCAGCAGTGACTCGGGGGGCAAGGACACCGGGGAGCTGTTTTTT.

J is TRBJ2-1 and V is TRBV20-1; the D is unclear. Germline V gives CDR1 DFQATT, CDR2 SNEGSKA (reference sequence). The V end lost 3 bases, the J end lost 4 bases, and 10 bases lay between the germline ends. The CDR3 covers 13 residues. CDR3 sequence reads: CSASGLGYNEQFF. In nucleotides, the CDR3 is TGCAGTGCTAGCGGGCTTGGGTACAATGAGCAGTTCTTC.

The table lists this clonotype with many counts. This chain uses TRBV24-1 with TRBJ1-2, with D tentatively TRBD1 (5 bases). V shed 8 bases and J shed 4 bases, with 19 bases lying between them. CDR3 length: 15 amino acids. Germline CDR1 reads KGHDR; CDR2 reads SFDVKD. As DNA, the CDR3 is TGTGCCACCAAGGGCTGGGGGGGTCCTATCTATGGCTACACCTTC. Translated: CATKGWGGPIYGYTF.

The genes are TRBV6-1 and TRBJ1-1; no reliable D call. Germline loops: CDR1 MNHNS, CDR2 SASEGT. The ends were cut back, 5 bases at V and 10 bases at J, with 17 bases in the middle. The CDR3 sequence is 13 residues long. The CDR3, as DNA: TGTGCCAGCAGTCACGGAGGGCAGCCTATAGCTTTCTTT. Its protein is CASSHGGQPIAFF.

This clonotype was counted only a few times. V gene TRBV7-6 combines with J gene TRBJ2-3; 12 bases fit TRBD2. The V gene's germline CDR1 is SGHVS and CDR2 FNYEAQ. The CDR3 contains 18 residues. After removal of 5 bases from V and 4 bases from J, the junction contained 13 bases not matched to a gene. In DNA form, the CDR3 reads TGTGCCAGCAGCCCCCTCGGCGCTAGCGGGGGGGCACCAGATACGCAGTATTTT. It specifies CASSPLGASGGAPDTQYF.

This clonotype has a handful of counts. The V gene is TRBV27, the J gene TRBJ1-2, with TRBD1 identical over 8 bases. Per germline, CDR1 MNHEY and CDR2 SMNVEV (reference sequence). The CDR3 totals 14 residues. With 1 base clipped from V and 7 bases from J, the junction kept 5 bases outside the gene matches. This CDR3 reads CASSLWAGGSGYTF. The CDR3 DNA reads as TGTGCCAGCAGTTTATGGGCAGGGGGCTCTGGCTACACCTTC.

This clonotype was recorded at least ten times. V usage is TRBV20-1 and J usage is TRBJ2-3; D gene unclear. CDR3 length: 10 residues. Germline V lookup: CDR1 DFQATT, CDR2 SNEGSKA (reference sequence). V was trimmed by 6 bases and J by 2 bases, leaving 3 bases between them. CDR3 region: CSAYTDTQYF. In nucleotides, the CDR3 is TGCAGTGCCTACACAGATACGCAGTATTTT.

This sequence joins TRBV12-3 or TRBV12-4 and TRBJ1-6; 7 bases map to TRBD1. V shed 1 base, J shed 15 bases, and the junction held 9 bases outside the gene matches. The CDR3 covers 14 residues. CDR3 in amino acids: CASSLVVGTELLHF. CDR3 nucleotides: TGTGCCAGCAGTTTAGTGGTGGGGACAGAGCTCCTCCACTTT.

This clonotype was detected ten times or more. The chain has TRBV6-6 and TRBJ2-5; TRBD1 aligns across 7 bases. J lost 2 bases, V lost 2 bases, and 2 bases had no gene match. CDR3 length: 14 residues. CDR1 and CDR2 from the germline V gene are MNHNY and SVGAGI (reference sequence). The CDR3: CASSYRDRQETQYF. The CDR3 region has the DNA TGTGCCAGCAGTTACCGGGACAGACAAGAGACCCAGTACTTC.

The rearrangement links TRBV15 to TRBJ2-1, with 14 nucleotides matching TRBD2. The CDR3 spans 14 residues. Germline loops: CDR1 LNHNV, CDR2 YYDKDF (reference sequence). V lost 8 bases to trimming and J lost 8 bases; unmatched junction nucleotides: 5. CDR3 loop: CATRTSGGIYEQFF. The CDR3 DNA reads TGTGCCACCCGGACTAGCGGGGGGATCTATGAGCAGTTCTTC.

This clonotype was seen a few times. The J gene is TRBJ1-5, the V gene TRBV2; D perhaps matches TRBD1 (6 bases). Trimming shortened V by 3 bases and J by 6 bases, and 15 bases separated the two germline ends. Germline V gene lookup returns CDR1 SNHLY and CDR2 FYNNEI. This CDR3 has 15 residues. The CDR3 is CASSETEGGRQPQHF. The CDR3 coding sequence is TGTGCCAGCAGTGAGACGGAGGGGGGACGTCAGCCCCAGCATTTT.

This clonotype was seen only once. The V call is TRBV6-2 or TRBV6-3, the J call TRBJ1-2, with D maybe TRBD1 (5 bases). The CDR3 totals 15 residues. CDR1 is MNHEY and CDR2 is SVGEGT in the germline V gene. The ends were cut back, 2 bases at V and 4 bases at J, with 14 bases in the middle. CDR3 protein: CASSYVTVGGYGYTF. The DNA of the CDR3 is TGTGCCAGCAGTTACGTTACCGTGGGGGGCTATGGCTACACCTTC.

This chain joins TRBV4-1 and TRBJ1-1; D not resolved. Trimming took off 0 bases at V and 3 bases at J, with 14 bases between the two ends. The CDR3 has 16 residues. The V gene's germline CDR1 is MGHRA and CDR2 YSYEKL. In DNA form, the CDR3 reads TGCGCCAGCAGCCAAGAGTGGGTAGTTGGGGACACTGAAGCTTTCTTT. It specifies CASSQEWVVGDTEAFF.

Ten or more counts support this clonotype. The chain couples TRBV7-8 to TRBJ1-5; no firm D call. The CDR3 covers 14 residues. Per the germline V gene, CDR1 is SGHVS and CDR2 is FQNEAQ. V was clipped by 5 bases and J by 6 bases, with 14 bases between them. CDR3 coding DNA: TGTGCCAGCAGCCCGGGTCGTCGGACTCAGCCCCAGCATTTT. It encodes CASSPGRRTQPQHF.